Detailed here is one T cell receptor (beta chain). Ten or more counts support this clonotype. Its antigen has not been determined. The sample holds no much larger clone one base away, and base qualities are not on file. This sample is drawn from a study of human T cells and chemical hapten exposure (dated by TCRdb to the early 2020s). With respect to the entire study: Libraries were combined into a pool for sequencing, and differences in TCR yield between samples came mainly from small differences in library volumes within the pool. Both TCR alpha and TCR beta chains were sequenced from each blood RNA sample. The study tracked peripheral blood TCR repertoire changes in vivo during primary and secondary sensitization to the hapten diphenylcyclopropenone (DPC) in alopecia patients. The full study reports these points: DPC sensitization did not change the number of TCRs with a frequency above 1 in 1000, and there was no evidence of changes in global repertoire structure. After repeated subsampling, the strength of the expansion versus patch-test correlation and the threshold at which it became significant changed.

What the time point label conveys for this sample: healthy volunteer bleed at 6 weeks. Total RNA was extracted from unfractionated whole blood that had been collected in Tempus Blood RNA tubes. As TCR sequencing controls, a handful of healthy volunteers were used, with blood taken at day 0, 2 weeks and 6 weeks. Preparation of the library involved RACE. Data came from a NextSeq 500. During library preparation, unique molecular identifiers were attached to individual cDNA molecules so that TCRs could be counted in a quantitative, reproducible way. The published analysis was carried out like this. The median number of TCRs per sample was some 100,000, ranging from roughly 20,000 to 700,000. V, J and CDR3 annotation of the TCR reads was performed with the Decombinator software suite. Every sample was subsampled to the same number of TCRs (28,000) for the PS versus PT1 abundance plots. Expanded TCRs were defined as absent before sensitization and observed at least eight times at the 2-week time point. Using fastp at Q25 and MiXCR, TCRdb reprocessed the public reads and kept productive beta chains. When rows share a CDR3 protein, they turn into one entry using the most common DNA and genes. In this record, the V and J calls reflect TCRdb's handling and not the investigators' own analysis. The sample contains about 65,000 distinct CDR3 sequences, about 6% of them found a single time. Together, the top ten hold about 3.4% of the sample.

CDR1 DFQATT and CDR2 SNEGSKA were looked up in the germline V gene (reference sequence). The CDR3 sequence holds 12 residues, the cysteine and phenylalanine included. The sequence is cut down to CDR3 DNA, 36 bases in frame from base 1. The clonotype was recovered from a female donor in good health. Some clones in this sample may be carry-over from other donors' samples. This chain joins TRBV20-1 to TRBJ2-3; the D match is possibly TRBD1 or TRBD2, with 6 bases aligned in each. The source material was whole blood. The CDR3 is CRAEGDTDTQYF. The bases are TGCAGGGCGGAGGGGGACACAGATACGCAGTATTTT.